One sample yielded the 5 T cell receptor beta chains listed below, sequenced in a study of T-cell memory formation after mild COVID-19 (dated by TCRdb to the early 2020s). Receptors were amplified or captured by 5' RACE. TCRdb names Illumina NovaSeq 6000 as the instrument used. Through fastp at Q25 and MiXCR, TCRdb rebuilt clones from the public reads, retaining in-frame beta chains. CDR3 protein sequences are deduplicated, and each keeps its most common genes and DNA. For this sample there are over 300,000 distinct CDR3 sequences; roughly 19% appear just once. Approximately 22% of the sample rests with the top ten. The sample was PBMCs or a T cell subset sorted from them (not recorded which). The receptors derive from a man younger than 35 who had mild COVID-19 (a few samples of this study predate the infection). The sample titles of this study are shuffled in the database, so cell type and time point are left out; the donor was told from shared clones.

In its sample, this clonotype was seen a few times. The chain carries TRBV12-3 or TRBV12-4 and TRBJ2-1; 11 bases map to TRBD2. The V gene end was trimmed by 6 bases and the J gene end by 0 bases; junction bases not matched to a gene: 10. This CDR3 spans 18 amino acids. In DNA, the CDR3 is TGTGCCAGCAGCCTAAGGACTAGCGGGCGGGCCTCCTACAATGAGCAGTTCTTC. This codes for CASSLRTSGRASYNEQFF.

The rearrangement links TRBV6-2 or TRBV6-3 to TRBJ2-1; D is unresolved. Germline assignment: CDR1 MNHEY and CDR2 SVGEGT. V lost 6 bases and J lost 5, with 11 bases in between. The CDR3 runs to 13 residues. CDR3 DNA sequence: TGTGCCAGCAGGCGACACGGCGACAATGAGCAGTTCTTC. Translating gives CASRRHGDNEQFF.

The V gene is TRBV6-2 or TRBV6-3, the J gene TRBJ2-1; 10 bases are a match to TRBD2. The J segment lost 10 bases and the V segment lost 6 bases, leaving 9 bases of the junction unmatched. CDR1 and CDR2 from the germline V gene are MNHEY and SVGEGT. This CDR3 spans 14 amino acids. The CDR3 reads CASSSSGGAWEQFF. DNA for the CDR3: TGTGCCAGCAGCTCAAGCGGGGGGGCGTGGGAGCAGTTCTTC.

V and J are TRBV12-3 or TRBV12-4 and TRBJ2-4; D is perhaps TRBD2 (6 bases). The CDR3 spans 14 residues. Trimming pared 5 bases from V and 7 bases from J, leaving 15 bases between. CDR3 in DNA: TGTGCCAGCAGTACCAGAGCCGGGACTAACATTCAGTACTTC. It specifies CASSTRAGTNIQYF.

In its sample, this clonotype was seen a few times. This chain links TRBV7-2 with TRBJ2-1; a possible D gene is TRBD2 (6 bases). CDR1 and CDR2 from the germline V gene are SGHTA and FQGNSA. The V gene lost 5 bases and the J gene lost 13 bases, with 18 bases spanning the gap. CDR3 length: 13 residues. In DNA form, the CDR3 reads TGTGCCAGCAGCCCCCTCCATAGCGGCAGCCAGTTCTTC. It translates to CASSPLHSGSQFF.